This TCR beta chain was retrieved from a study of T cells in Graves' hyperthyroidism and ophthalmopathy. General study points: The blood repertoire included most of the expanded thyroid clonotypes above 0.001.

Amplified TCR beta CDR3 regions derived from RNA transcripts. Researchers ran a first-round RT-PCR on the TCR CDR3 using the HTBI primer set. TCRdb redid the calling of the multiplex PCR reads with MiXCR, one entry per CDR3 protein. The sample holds approximately 200,000 distinct CDR3 sequences, about 17% seen once. The germline gives CDR1 KGHDR, CDR2 SFDVKD. CDR3 length: 14 residues. This clonotype was picked up many times. Its antigen remains unidentified. An end of the junction does not agree with germline; a read error may underlie this. Graves' hyperthyroidism without ophthalmopathy progression within 18 months was termed stable. Diagnoses used clinical symptoms, serum thyroxine and TRAb, thyroid ultrasound and orbital computed tomography.

The V call is TRBV24-1, the J call TRBJ1-1, with 7 bases that match TRBD1. Sample: blood. This TCR came from a middle-aged man with Graves' hyperthyroidism. The CDR3 nucleotides read TGTGCCACCAGAGATTACCGGGACAGCACTGAAGCTTTCTTT. Translation: CATRDYRDSTEAFF.